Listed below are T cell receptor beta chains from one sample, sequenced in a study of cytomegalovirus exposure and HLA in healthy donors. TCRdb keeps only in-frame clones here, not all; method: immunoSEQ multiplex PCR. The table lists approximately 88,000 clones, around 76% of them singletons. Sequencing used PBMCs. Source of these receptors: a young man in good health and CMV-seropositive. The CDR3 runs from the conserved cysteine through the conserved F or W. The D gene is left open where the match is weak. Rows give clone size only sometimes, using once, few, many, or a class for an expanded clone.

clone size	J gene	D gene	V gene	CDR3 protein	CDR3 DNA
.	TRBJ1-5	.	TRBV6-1	CATDNQPQHF	TGTGCCACAGACAATCAGCCCCAGCATTTT
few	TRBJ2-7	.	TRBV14	CASSQEVVPSYEQYF	TGTGCCAGCAGCCAAGAAGTAGTTCCCTCCTACGAGCAGTACTTC
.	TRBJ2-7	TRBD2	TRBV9	CASSVSSGTSYEQYF	TGTGCCAGCAGCGTTTCTAGCGGGACTTCCTACGAGCAGTACTTC
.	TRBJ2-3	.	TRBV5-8	CASSLAGGADTQYF	TGTGCCAGCAGCTTGGCCGGGGGAGCAGATACGCAGTATTTT
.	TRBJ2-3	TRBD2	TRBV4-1	CASSSLAGATDTQYF	TGCGCCAGCAGTTCTCTAGCGGGAGCCACAGATACGCAGTATTTT
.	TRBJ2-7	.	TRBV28	CASSLRGYYGQYF	TGTGCCAGCAGTTTGAGAGGGTATTACGGGCAGTACTTC
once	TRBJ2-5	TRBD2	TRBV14	CASSRGSGAQETQYF	TGTGCCAGCAGCCGCGGGAGCGGAGCACAAGAGACCCAGTACTTC
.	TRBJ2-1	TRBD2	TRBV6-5	CASSLAVVSYNEQFF	TGTGCCAGCAGCCTAGCGGTCGTCTCCTACAATGAGCAGTTCTTC
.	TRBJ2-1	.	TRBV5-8	CASSRTGTKHNEQFF	TGTGCCAGCAGCCGAACCGGGACAAAACACAATGAGCAGTTCTTC
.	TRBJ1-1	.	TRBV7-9	CASSRSNIRQVNTEAFF	TGTGCCAGCAGCCGATCCAACATCCGACAGGTGAACACTGAAGCTTTCTTT
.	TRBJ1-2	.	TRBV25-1	CASSFGLNYGYTF	TGTGCCAGCAGTTTTGGACTGAACTATGGCTACACCTTC
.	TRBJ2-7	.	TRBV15	CATSSSQGFGYEQYF	TGTGCCACCAGCAGCTCACAGGGTTTCGGCTACGAGCAGTACTTC
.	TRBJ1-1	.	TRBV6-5	CASSPTPSNTEAFF	TGTGCCAGCAGTCCGACACCCTCGAACACTGAAGCTTTCTTT
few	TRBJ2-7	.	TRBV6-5	CASTPGRGREQYF	TGTGCCAGCACGCCAGGCAGGGGTCGCGAGCAGTACTTC
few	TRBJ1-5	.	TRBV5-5	CASSSPDQPQHF	TGTGCCAGCAGCTCCCCAGATCAGCCCCAGCATTTT
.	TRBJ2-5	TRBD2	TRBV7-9	CATTGLAGVETQYF	TGTGCCACCACGGGGTTAGCGGGAGTGGAGACCCAGTACTTC
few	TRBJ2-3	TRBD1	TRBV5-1	CASSVQGTDTQYF	TGCGCCAGCAGCGTACAGGGGACAGATACGCAGTATTTT
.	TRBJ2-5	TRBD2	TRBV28	CASSQRLAEYQETQYF	TGTGCCAGCAGCCAGCGGCTAGCGGAATACCAAGAGACCCAGTACTTC
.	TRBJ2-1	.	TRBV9	CARGIRDLHDNEQFF	TGTGCCAGGGGAATCCGGGACTTACATGACAATGAGCAGTTCTTC
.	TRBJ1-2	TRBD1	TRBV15	CATSRDQGTDDTF	TGTGCCACCAGCAGAGATCAGGGGACAGATGACACCTTC
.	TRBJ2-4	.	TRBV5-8	CASTYTVELAKNIQYF	TGTGCCAGCACCTACACGGTGGAGCTAGCCAAAAACATTCAGTACTTC
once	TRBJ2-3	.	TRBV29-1	CSGQAATDTQYF	TGCAGCGGCCAGGCAGCCACAGATACGCAGTATTTT
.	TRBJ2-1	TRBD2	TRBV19	CASSAGVNNEQFF	TGTGCCAGTAGTGCGGGAGTTAACAATGAGCAGTTCTTC
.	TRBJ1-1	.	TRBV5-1	CASSSTTGLNTEAFF	TGCGCCAGCAGCTCGACGACAGGTTTGAACACTGAAGCTTTCTTT
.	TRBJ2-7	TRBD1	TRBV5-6	CASSLLGQGADYEQYF	TGTGCCAGCAGCTTGCTGGGACAGGGGGCGGACTACGAGCAGTACTTC
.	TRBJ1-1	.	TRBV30	CAWRDGGGFTEAFF	TGTGCCTGGAGAGACGGAGGAGGATTCACTGAAGCTTTCTTT
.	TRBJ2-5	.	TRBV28	CASSLGAQETQYF	TGTGCCAGCAGTTTGGGAGCTCAGGAGACCCAGTACTTC
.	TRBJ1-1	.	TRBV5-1	CASSRGVLNTEAFF	TGCGCCAGCAGCAGGGGCGTCTTGAACACTGAAGCTTTCTTT
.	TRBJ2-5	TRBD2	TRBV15	CATSEAGGQETQYF	TGTGCCACCAGCGAGGCCGGGGGGCAAGAGACCCAGTACTTC
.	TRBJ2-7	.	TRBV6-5	CASSYQGFEQYF	TGTGCCAGCAGTTACCAGGGGTTCGAGCAGTACTTC
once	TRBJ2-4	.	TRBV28	CASSPIQVGKNIQYF	TGTGCCAGTTCGCCTATCCAGGTCGGCAAAAACATTCAGTACTTC
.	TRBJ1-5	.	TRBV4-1	CASRQRGTEDQPQHF	TGCGCCAGCAGGCAACGGGGGACCGAAGATCAGCCCCAGCATTTT
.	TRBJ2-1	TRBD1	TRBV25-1	CASREGDRVVNEQFF	TGTGCCAGCCGTGAGGGAGACAGGGTGGTCAATGAGCAGTTCTTC
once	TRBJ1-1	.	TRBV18	CASSPALSGVDAFF	TGTGCCAGCTCACCCGCCCTTTCGGGGGTGGACGCTTTCTTT
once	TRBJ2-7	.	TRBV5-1	CASSLSGSGGGYEQYF	TGCGCCAGCAGCTTGAGTGGAAGTGGAGGCGGCTACGAGCAGTACTTC
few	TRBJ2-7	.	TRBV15	CATSREQVSSYEQYF	TGTGCCACCAGCAGAGAACAGGTTAGCTCCTACGAGCAGTACTTC
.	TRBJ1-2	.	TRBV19	CASSPDTYGYTF	TGTGCCAGTAGCCCCGACACCTATGGCTACACCTTC
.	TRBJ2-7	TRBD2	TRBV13	CASSLGLAEYEQYF	TGTGCCAGCAGCTTAGGCCTAGCGGAGTACGAGCAGTACTTC
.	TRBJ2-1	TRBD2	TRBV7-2	CASSLGGGEQFF	TGTGCCAGCAGCTTAGGGGGGGGTGAGCAGTTCTTC
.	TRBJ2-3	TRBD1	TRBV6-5	CASSPQGARTDTQYF	TGTGCCAGCAGTCCCCAGGGGGCCCGCACAGATACGCAGTATTTT
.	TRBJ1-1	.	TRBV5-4	CASSWERNTEAFF	TGTGCCAGCAGCTGGGAGAGGAACACTGAAGCTTTCTTT